This T cell receptor beta chain was profiled in a study of blood T cells in healthy people across ages. Each individual donor underwent a draw of about 11 milliliters of peripheral blood. V gave up 7 bases and J gave up 1 base, with 7 bases separating them. The V gene's germline CDR1 is SQVTM and CDR2 ANQGSEA. The CDR3 is 11 amino acids. Alongside a J-beta primer mix, a sample-barcoded 5' primer served in a second PCR lasting about 7 to 12 cycles. TCRdb analysed the 5' RACE reads with MiXCR anew, one entry per CDR3 protein. This table has 650,000 to 950,000 distinct CDR3 sequences, under 55% appearing once.

The sample was blood. The clonotype was recovered from a man aged 60 to 69 in good health. The rearrangement uses TRBV29-1 and TRBJ1-1, with D possibly being TRBD1 (5 bases). CDR3 DNA sequence: TGCAGCGGCACAGGGAACACTGAAGCTTTCTTT. This gives the protein CSGTGNTEAFF.